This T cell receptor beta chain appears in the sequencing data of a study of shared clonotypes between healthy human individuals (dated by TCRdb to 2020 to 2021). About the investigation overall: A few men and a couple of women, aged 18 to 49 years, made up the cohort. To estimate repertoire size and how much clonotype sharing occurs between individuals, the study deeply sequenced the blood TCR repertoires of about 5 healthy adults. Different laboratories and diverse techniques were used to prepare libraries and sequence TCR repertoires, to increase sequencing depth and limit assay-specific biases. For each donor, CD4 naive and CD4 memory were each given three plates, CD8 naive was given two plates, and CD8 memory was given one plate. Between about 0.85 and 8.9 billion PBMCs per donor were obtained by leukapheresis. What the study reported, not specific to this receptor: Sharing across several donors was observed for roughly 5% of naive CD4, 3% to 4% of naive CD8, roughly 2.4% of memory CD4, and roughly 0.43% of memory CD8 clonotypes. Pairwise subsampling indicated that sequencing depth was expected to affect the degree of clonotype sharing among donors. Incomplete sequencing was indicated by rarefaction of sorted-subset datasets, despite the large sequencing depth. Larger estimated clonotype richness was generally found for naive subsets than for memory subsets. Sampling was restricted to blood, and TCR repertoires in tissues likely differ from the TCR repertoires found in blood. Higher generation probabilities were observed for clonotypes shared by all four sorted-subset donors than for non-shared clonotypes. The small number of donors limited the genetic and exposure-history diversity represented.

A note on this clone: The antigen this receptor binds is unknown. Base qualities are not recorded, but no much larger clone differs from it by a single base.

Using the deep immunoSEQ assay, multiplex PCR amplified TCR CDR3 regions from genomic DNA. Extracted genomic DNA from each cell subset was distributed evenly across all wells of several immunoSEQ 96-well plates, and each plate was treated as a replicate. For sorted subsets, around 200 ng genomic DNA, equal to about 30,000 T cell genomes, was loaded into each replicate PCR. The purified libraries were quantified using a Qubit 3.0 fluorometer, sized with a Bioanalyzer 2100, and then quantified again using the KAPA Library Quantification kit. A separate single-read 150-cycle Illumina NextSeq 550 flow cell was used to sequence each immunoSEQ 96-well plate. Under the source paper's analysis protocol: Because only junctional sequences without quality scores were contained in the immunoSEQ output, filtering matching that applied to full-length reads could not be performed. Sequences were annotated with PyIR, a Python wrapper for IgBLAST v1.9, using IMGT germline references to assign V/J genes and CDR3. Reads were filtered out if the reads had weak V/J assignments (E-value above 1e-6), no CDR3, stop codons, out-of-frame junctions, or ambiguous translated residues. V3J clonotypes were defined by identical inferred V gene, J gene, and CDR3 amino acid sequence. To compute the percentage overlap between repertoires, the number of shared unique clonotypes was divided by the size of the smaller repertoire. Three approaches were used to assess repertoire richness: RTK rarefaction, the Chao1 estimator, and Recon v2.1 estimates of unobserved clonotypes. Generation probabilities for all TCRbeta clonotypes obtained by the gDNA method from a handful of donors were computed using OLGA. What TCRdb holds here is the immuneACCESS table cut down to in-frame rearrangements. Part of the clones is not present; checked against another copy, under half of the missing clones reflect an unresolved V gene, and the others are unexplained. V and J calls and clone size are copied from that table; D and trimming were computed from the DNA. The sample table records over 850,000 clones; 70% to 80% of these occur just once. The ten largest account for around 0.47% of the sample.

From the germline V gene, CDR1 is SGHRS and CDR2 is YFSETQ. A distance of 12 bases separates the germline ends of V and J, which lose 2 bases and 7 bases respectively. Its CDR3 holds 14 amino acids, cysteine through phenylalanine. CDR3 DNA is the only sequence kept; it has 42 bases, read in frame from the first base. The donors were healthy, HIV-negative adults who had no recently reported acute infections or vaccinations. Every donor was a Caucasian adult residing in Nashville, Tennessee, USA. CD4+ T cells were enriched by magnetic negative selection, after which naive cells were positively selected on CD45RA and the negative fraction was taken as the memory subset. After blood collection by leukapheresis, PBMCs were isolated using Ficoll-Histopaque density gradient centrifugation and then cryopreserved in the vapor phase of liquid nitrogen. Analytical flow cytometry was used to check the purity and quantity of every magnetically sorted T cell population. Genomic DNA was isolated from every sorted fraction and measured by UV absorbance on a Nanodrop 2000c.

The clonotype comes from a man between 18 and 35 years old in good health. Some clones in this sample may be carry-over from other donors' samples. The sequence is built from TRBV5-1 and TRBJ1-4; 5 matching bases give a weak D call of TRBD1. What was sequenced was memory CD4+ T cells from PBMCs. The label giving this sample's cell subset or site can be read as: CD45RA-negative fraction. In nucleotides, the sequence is TGCGCCAGCAGCTTTGGGACCCCTTCTGAAAAACTGTTTTTT. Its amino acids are CASSFGTPSEKLFF. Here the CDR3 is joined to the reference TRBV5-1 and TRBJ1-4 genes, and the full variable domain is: KAGVTQTPRYLIKTRGQQVTLSCSPISGHRSVSWYQQTPGQGLQFLFEYFSETQRNKGNFPGRFSGRQFSNSRSEMNVSTLELGDSALYLCASSFGTPSEKLFFGSGTQLSVL.